This T cell receptor beta chain is drawn from a study of blood T cell repertoires in COVID-19. About the study: PBMCs, B-cell-depleted T cells, or T cells were the source of the cDNA or gDNA that made up the material.

Source study methods: Estimation of nucleated cell counts was performed using reference gene primer amplification. Produced via immunoSEQ multiplex PCR; TCRdb's table is partial and in-frame only. Clone size and the V and J calls come from that table; the DNA yielded D and trimming. The table records around 300,000 clones, 86% of them present only once. The CDR3 is 13 residues long. Trimming removed 1 base from V and 4 bases from J, with 7 bases in between. Membership in each cohort depended on participant-reported clinical history. Input material: PBMCs or T cells enriched from blood (not recorded which). The chain recombines TRBV12-3 or TRBV12-4 with TRBJ1-2; D call uncertain. The sequence was obtained from a woman aged 18-35 years who had recovered from COVID-19. The CDR3, as DNA: TGTGCCAGCAGTTTAGACAGCCCCTATGGCTACACCTTC. It is translated as CASSLDSPYGYTF.